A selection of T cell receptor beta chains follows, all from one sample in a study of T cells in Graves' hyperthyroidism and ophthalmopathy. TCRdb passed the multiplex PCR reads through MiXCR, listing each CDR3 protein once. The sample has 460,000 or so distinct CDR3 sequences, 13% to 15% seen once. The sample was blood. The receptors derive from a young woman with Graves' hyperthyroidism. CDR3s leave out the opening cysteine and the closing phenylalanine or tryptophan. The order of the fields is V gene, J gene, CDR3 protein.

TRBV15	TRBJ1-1	ATSSRGHPNTEAF
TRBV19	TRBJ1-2	ASSIFGTGVNYGYT
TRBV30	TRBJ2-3	TWRTNRAADTQY
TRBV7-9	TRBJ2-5	ASSPRAAETQY
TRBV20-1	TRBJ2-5	SARGGYQETQY
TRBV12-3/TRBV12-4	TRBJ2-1	ASILDLSSYNEQF
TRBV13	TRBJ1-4	ASSSSHRGLTNEKLF
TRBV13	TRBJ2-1	ASNPARNEQF
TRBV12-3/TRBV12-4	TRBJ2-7	ASRFSGRRSYEQY
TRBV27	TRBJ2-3	ASSLVGPTDTQY
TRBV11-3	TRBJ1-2	ASTSRGYSGYT
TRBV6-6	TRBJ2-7	ASSYSISGWAGDEQY
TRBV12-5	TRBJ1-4	ASGLDLPEKLF
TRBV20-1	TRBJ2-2	SAPGTRVYRELF
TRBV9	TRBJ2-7	ASSVEGGTSDEQY
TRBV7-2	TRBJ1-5	ASSLEGLGSQPQH
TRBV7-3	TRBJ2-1	ASSRGLAGGLWNEQF
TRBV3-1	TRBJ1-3	ASSQRGAGNTIY
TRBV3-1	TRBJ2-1	ASSQELGDNEQF
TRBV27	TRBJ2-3	ASSTIGTGITDTQY
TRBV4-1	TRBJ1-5	ASSQEGTGGLLGQPQH
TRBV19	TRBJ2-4	ASFYLGNRAKNIQY
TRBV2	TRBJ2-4	ASRRLAGGGDIQY
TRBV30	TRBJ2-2	AWTEGLNTGELF
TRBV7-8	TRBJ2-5	ASSLAGDRAVETQY
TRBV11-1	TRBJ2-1	ASSLAGGHEQF
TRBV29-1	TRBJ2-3	SVEGGPDPSTDTQY
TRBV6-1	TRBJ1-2	ASSSTPGADNYGYT
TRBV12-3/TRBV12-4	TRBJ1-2	ATDAGARGYT
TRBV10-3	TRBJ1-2	AIGSGQGDFRGYGYT
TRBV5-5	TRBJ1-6	ASSTFSGTYNSPLH
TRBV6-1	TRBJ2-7	ASKGGGSYEQY
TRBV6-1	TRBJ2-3	ASRKYGSTADTQY
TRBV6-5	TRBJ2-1	ASSYWMGALPNEQF
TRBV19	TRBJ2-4	ASSILGGEINIQY
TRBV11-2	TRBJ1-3	ASTLDRALSGNTIY
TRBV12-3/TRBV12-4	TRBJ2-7	ASRWDTALNEQY
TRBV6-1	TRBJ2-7	ASSNSGQPGDEQY
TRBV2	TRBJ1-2	AGSEERGYT
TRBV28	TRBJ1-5	ASRTVGHQPQH
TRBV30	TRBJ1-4	AWSDDRYNEKLF
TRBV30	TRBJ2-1	AWSSGGGWDEQF